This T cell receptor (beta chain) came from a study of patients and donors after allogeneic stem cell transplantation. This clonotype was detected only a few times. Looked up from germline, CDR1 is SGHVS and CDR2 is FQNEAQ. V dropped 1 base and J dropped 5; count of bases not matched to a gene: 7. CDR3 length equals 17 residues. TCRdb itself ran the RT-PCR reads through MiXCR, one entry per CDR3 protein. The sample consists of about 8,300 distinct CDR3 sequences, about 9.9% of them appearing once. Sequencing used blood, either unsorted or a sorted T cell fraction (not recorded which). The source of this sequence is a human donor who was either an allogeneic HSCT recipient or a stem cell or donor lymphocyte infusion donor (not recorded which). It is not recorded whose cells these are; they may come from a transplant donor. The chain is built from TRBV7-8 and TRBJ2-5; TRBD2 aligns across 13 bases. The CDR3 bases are TGTGCCAGCAGCTTAGGGGGGACTAGCGGGGTCAGGGAGACCCAGTACTTC. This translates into CASSLGGTSGVRETQYF.